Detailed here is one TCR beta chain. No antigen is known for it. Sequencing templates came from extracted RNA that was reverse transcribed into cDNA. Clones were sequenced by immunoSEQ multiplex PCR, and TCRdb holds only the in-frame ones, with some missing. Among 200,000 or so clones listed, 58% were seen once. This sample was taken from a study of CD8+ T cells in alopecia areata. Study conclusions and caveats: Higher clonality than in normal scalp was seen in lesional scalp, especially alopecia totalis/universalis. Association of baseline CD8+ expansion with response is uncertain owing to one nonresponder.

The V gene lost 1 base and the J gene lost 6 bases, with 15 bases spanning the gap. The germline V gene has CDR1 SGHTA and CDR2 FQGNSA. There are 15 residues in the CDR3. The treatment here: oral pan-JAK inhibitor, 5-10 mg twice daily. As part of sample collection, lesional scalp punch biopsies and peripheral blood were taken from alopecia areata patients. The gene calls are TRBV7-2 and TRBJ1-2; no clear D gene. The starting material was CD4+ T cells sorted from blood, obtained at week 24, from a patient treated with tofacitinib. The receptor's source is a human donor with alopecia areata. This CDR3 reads CASSLEGGRWDGYTF. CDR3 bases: TGTGCCAGCAGCTTAGAAGGAGGAAGGTGGGATGGCTACACCTTC.